This TCR beta chain was retrieved from a study of cytomegalovirus exposure and HLA in healthy donors (dated by TCRdb to about 2017). Background for the entire study: An earlier analysis of several hundred of the donors reported over 250 Gb of sequence data and approximately 120 million unique TCR beta sequences obtained from about 179 million T cells. Approximately 330 gigabases of sequencing data and around 85 million unique TCR sequences made up an early release that covered over 550 HLA-typed donors. The study aimed to test whether cataloging public T cell receptors could reveal signatures of past pathogen exposure. In an earlier analysis of 587 of the donors, high-throughput TCR beta sequencing was used to judge whether each TCR beta V gene segment behaved as functional or pseudogenic. Rather than using new phenotypic data, the later analysis identified candidate immune exposures from TCR beta sequences and from how often those sequences occurred across donors. The number of donors typed differed by locus, with roughly 620-630 for A, B, C, DRB1 and DQB1, about 500 for DQA1, about 610 for DPA1, and 472 for DPB1. Class I and class II HLA loci were covered by the typing at four-digit resolution. Besides the first cohort of under 700 subjects, a separate validation cohort made up of 95 to 150 different subjects was used. The genetic ancestry cluster associated with self-reported Caucasian donors included 80% to 90% of the 398 genotyped donors. On average, around 230,000 unique TCR beta nucleotide sequences were sequenced per donor among roughly 430 genotyped donors of the cohort, with 15% to 20% of those sequences being non-productive. The study combined high-throughput TCR immunosequencing, statistical association of individual TCRs with disease status, and machine learning to predict cytomegalovirus infection status. Donor age, sex, ethnicity and CMV serostatus were collected together with the repertoire data. All discovery cohort repertoires had been generated using a single sequencing platform. The T cell repertoires of about 700 subjects were profiled by immunosequencing and related to cytomegalovirus serostatus. In a later genetic analysis, genome-wide SNP genotypes for about three fifths of the 666 donors were used, and that subset was treated as a discovery cohort. Because of strong linkage in the cohort, a handful of DR-DQ haplotypes were treated as single units for association and clustering. A later analysis re-analyzed previously published TCR beta repertoires from 600 to 850 donors and added high-resolution HLA genotyping to study TCR occurrence patterns. What the authors observed across the whole study: According to the authors, the approach could potentially be generalized to other disease states and immunological phenotypes. A further reported finding was that TCR beta sequences accurately predicted the HLA-A and HLA-B alleles for most subjects in the first cohort. This cohort had only TCR beta chains sequenced, and the lack of alpha or paired-chain data limited which features could be detected. The presence/absence analyses assumed that sequencing depth was roughly uniform across donors, and that assumption may not be true. According to a later genetic analysis, donors in an Asian-associated ancestry cluster had fewer N-insertions in productive TCRs than the approximately 670-donor mean. A later analysis found that most CMV-associated TCR beta chains appeared HLA-restricted, with HLA associations seemingly driven largely by CMV exposure. In an earlier analysis of around 600 of the donors, most TCR beta V segments appeared in productive rearrangements about 87% or about 30% of the time, broadly matching IMGT annotations. The earlier analysis of 587 of the donors excluded 15 to 20 rarely observed V segments, including chromosome 9 orphons, because counts were too low. Linkage disequilibrium might explain the correlated functional status among segregating V segments, but an unknown experimental factor could not be ruled out. In a later analysis, HLA-associated TCR beta chains were found to be more clonally expanded and to have lower generation probabilities than equally common non-associated chains. The study listed 164 TCR beta chains as associated with cytomegalovirus. When HLA alleles, especially DR and DQ, strongly co-occurred, TCR associations were difficult to assign to individual alleles. In a later genetic analysis, a missense DCLRE1C variant was associated with V-gene and J-gene trimming of TCR beta chains, and the association was replicated in an independent cohort. According to a later analysis, TCR association rates differed among HLA loci, with DRB1 alleles showing the most associated TCRs and HLA-C alleles showing the fewest. The classifier was reported to diagnose cytomegalovirus status with high specificity and sensitivity in both the original and validation cohorts. Three of the identified cytomegalovirus-associated TCR beta chains were confirmed in vitro to be specific for cytomegalovirus antigens. In a later analysis, around 17,000 TCR beta sequences were associated with specific HLA alleles at a false discovery rate of 0.05. Some IMGT-functional V segments, including TRBV6-2 and TRBV6-3, could not be distinguished by the 87-base-pair reads and were therefore excluded. In a later analysis, several top co-occurrence clusters were reported to appear linked to parvovirus B19, influenza, CMV and Epstein-Barr virus. A cluster of highly shared sequence variants was judged likely to represent a technical artifact of the sequencing pipeline. Because HLA typing was missing for some donors at each locus, association tests included only the typed subset. Immune exposure information for the cohort was limited to CMV serostatus. Most TCR sequences were observed very rarely across donors, whereas some public TCRs were present in many individuals.

The cohort comprised 550 to 700 healthy bone marrow donors. Cohort members were all nominally healthy when sampled, although unrecorded immune exposures were likely present. The donor tested CMV seropositive and was one of the 289 seropositive cohort members. A peripheral blood sample was collected from each donor, and TCR beta sequencing was performed on peripheral blood mononuclear cells. Genomic DNA was extracted from the blood cell samples with the Qiagen DNeasy Blood Extraction Kit. Library generation was performed with the immunoSEQ multiplex PCR assay. For the multiplex PCR, a mixture combining 60 forward primers for TCR Vbeta segments and 13 reverse primers for TCR Jbeta segments was used. Amplification of the CDR3 region of rearranged TCR beta genes was performed with a multiplex PCR assay on genomic DNA. Amplified TCR beta libraries were sequenced as 87-base-pair reads on the Illumina HiSeq System. Per the source publication's procedure: A later analysis tallied around 82 million unique TCR beta chains across the approximately 670 repertoires, and approximately 9.9 million of those chains were shared by two or more donors. To remove PCR and sequencing errors, raw reads were error-corrected and collapsed into unique sequences using a nearest-neighbor algorithm that merged closely related sequences. Alignment of CDR3 sequences to IMGT reference sequences was used to assign V, D and J gene segments. Each retained sequence needed at least a six-nucleotide match to both a V gene segment and a J gene segment. A rearrangement was called productive if the CDR3 had no stop codons and remained in frame with V and J, and every other rearrangement was called non-productive. Following IMGT convention, CDR3 was defined as the stretch from the second conserved V-encoded cysteine to the conserved J-encoded phenylalanine. The earlier analysis of 587 of the donors excluded any sequence lacking an unambiguous match to a single V gene segment. An earlier analysis of fewer than 750 of the donors called V segments functional above 56.7% productive rearrangements and segregating when the between-donor standard deviation exceeded 5%. A statistical classification framework was built to diagnose cytomegalovirus status from the catalog of TCR beta chain sequences. In a later analysis, TCR nucleotide sequences were compared against IMGT/GENE-DB human TR gene sequences so that V and J genes could be assigned. A later analysis assigned CDR3 sequences and most-parsimonious VDJ recombination scenarios with the TCRdist pipeline. In a later analysis, each TCR beta chain was defined by its CDR3 amino acid sequence together with its V-gene family, and reads lacking a unique V-gene family were excluded. As a way to deal with suspected cross-contamination and a sequencing artifact, a later analysis dropped 640 or so nucleotide sequences that were highly shared and had low generation probability. In a later analysis, a clonal expansion index for each public chain was calculated from normalized within-repertoire ranks of inferred template counts. In a later analysis, generation probabilities were computed with a VDJ recombination model fitted to out-of-frame rearrangements, and the resulting probabilities were checked against IGoR. In a later analysis, hypergeometric tests were used to score TCR-TCR, TCR-HLA and TCR-CMV co-occurrence, with a repertoire-size bias correction applied to TCR pairs. To estimate false discovery rates, a later analysis permuted the HLA or CMV assignments 20 times. In a later analysis, co-occurring TCRs were grouped using DBSCAN, and TCRdist sequence similarity was added for clustering within HLA-allele-positive subsets. Co-occurrence clustering excluded repertoires with fewer than 30,000 or more than 120,000 public chains, plus five with anomalous nucleotide sharing. Held by TCRdb, this immuneACCESS table contains in-frame sequences only and omits some clones. Under half of the omission traces to an unresolved V gene where checked; the cause of the rest is unknown. V and J calls and clone size are given by that table; D and trimming were obtained from the DNA. The sample table shows approximately 190,000 clones, and 75% to 90% are seen once. Clones ranked in the top ten supply about 2.6% of the sample.

A word on this clone: Its antigen is not yet known. No per-base quality is available; no much larger clone lies one base away.

Germline trimming: 4 bases from V, 4 bases from J; junction bases outside gene matches: 4. From the germline V gene (reference sequence), CDR1 is SEHNR and CDR2 is FQNEAQ. The CDR3 runs 14 residues from the cysteine to the phenylalanine. Only the CDR3 region is kept as DNA, spanning 42 bases read in frame from base 1. The clonotype was recovered from a woman aged 45 to 65 in good health and CMV-seropositive. The receptor chain draws on TRBV7-9 and TRBJ1-2; TRBD1 aligns with 9 central bases. Material for sequencing was PBMCs. CDR3 region: CASSSTGQGYGYTF. The DNA sequence is TGTGCCAGCAGCTCTACGGGACAGGGCTATGGCTACACCTTC.